One and the same sample provided the 16 T cell receptor beta chains below, sequenced in a study of T cell responses to AZD1222 COVID-19 vaccine. The table came from immunoSEQ multiplex PCR; TCRdb's copy has only in-frame clones and leaves some out. The table records roughly 130,000 clones, about 90% of them present only once. Sequenced here: peripheral blood, sampled on day 0 of AZD1222 vaccination. These receptors originate from an adult in good health.

This chain connects TRBV18 to TRBJ2-5, with D unresolved. Trimming cost V 2 bases and J 3 bases, with 7 bases left between them. The germline CDR1 and CDR2 sequences are KGHSH and LQKENI. CDR3 length: 13 amino acids. The CDR3 is CASSPTRKETQYF. In nucleotides, the CDR3 is TGTGCCAGCTCACCAACCAGAAAAGAGACCCAGTACTTC. Filled out from reference TRBV18 and TRBJ2-5, the complete variable domain reads NAGVMQNPRHLVRRRGQEARLRCSPMKGHSHVYWYRQLPEEGLKFMVYLQKENIIDESGMPKERFSAEFPKEGPSILRIQQVVRGDSAAYFCASSPTRKETQYFGPGTRLLVL.

This clone has just a few counts. J is TRBJ2-2 and V is TRBV11-3; D call uncertain. This CDR3 is 11 amino acids long. Germline assignment: CDR1 SGHNT and CDR2 YENEEA. V lost 5 bases and J lost 4, with 2 bases in between. This chain's CDR3 is CASSLTGELFF. The CDR3 region has the DNA TGTGCCAGCAGCCTCACCGGGGAGCTGTTTTTT.

The J gene is TRBJ2-1, the V gene TRBV6-5, with 8 bases aligning to TRBD1. This CDR3 has 14 amino acids. CDR1 is MNHEY and CDR2 is SVGAGI in the germline V gene. V dropped 6 bases and J dropped 8; count of bases not matched to a gene: 9. The CDR3 DNA reads TGTGCCAGCAGGGCGGGACAGGCCTCCGATGAGCAGTTCTTC. Its protein product is CASRAGQASDEQFF.

In nucleotides, the CDR3 is TGCAGCGTTGAAGGGGGGACAGGGGTCCAAGAGACCCAGTACTTC. This translates into CSVEGGTGVQETQYF. This rearrangement joins TRBV29-1 to TRBJ2-5; TRBD1 matches 10 bases. Losses at the gene ends were 1 base for V and 1 base for J; bases not matched to a gene: 3. Germline V gene data show CDR1 as SQVTM and CDR2 as ANQGSEA. CDR3 size: 15 residues.

The V gene is TRBV5-5, the J gene TRBJ2-2; D gene uncertain. V lost 2 bases and J lost 1, with 9 bases in between. The CDR3 loop spans 15 amino acids. Germline V lookup: CDR1 SGHKS, CDR2 YYEKEE (reference sequence). CDR3 coding DNA: TGTGCCAGCAGCTTTTCGCCCGGGAACACCGGGGAGCTGTTTTTT. Its translation is CASSFSPGNTGELFF.

This clone was picked up one time. This chain uses TRBV5-1 with TRBJ2-5; D might be TRBD2 (5 bases). V gave up 0 bases and J gave up 2 bases, with 8 bases separating them. The CDR3 has 14 amino acids. Germline-derived CDR1 and CDR2 are SGHRS and YFSETQ. The CDR3 DNA sequence: TGCGCCAGCAGCTTGGTAACGGGGCAAGAGACCCAGTACTTC. This translates into CASSLVTGQETQYF.

This rearrangement joins TRBV28 to TRBJ1-5, with 7 bases fitting TRBD1. CDR1 and CDR2 from the germline V gene are MDHEN and SYDVKM. The ends lost 7 bases at V and 6 bases at J; junction bases unmatched: 6. The CDR3 is made up of 13 amino acids. The CDR3 sequence is CASKQGVIQPQHF. CDR3 coding DNA: TGTGCCAGCAAGCAGGGGGTTATTCAGCCCCAGCATTTT.

This chain uses TRBV3-1 (or the pseudogene TRBV3-2) with TRBJ2-1, with 11 bases fitting TRBD2. There are 15 residues in the CDR3. V gave up 3 bases and J gave up 2 bases; unmatched junction bases: 0. The germline CDR1 and CDR2 sequences are LGHDT and YNNKEL (reference sequence). The CDR3 sequence is CASSQTSGAYNEQFF. The CDR3 region has the DNA TGTGCCAGCAGCCAGACTAGCGGGGCCTACAATGAGCAGTTCTTC.

This chain uses TRBV11-2 with TRBJ2-1; TRBD2 is a possible D gene (5 bases). Deletions cut 1 base from V and 5 bases from J, with 9 bases between. Per the germline V gene, CDR1 is SGHAT and CDR2 is FQNNGV. CDR3 length equals 14 residues. CDR3 DNA: TGTGCCAGCAGCTTAGGAACTAGAGACAATGAGCAGTTCTTC. Translation: CASSLGTRDNEQFF.

This clone was seen once. The chain is built from TRBV24-1 and TRBJ1-3; no definite D call. CDR1 is KGHDR, CDR2 SFDVKD, per germline. The CDR3 totals 14 residues. V lost 7 bases and J 4 bases, leaving 13 bases between the germline ends. The CDR3 DNA follows: TGTGCCACCAGCGATGATAGGGCCGGAAACACCATATATTTT. Encoded protein: CATSDDRAGNTIYF.

This clone was picked up one time. This chain links TRBV7-2 with TRBJ2-7; possibly TRBD1 for D (6 bases). Trimming took 5 bases from V and 6 from J, leaving 17 bases between them. The germline CDR1 and CDR2 sequences are SGHTA and FQGNSA. CDR3 length equals 14 residues. In DNA, the CDR3 is TGTGCCAGCAGCCCCACTCAGGACAGCATCGAGCAGTACTTC. Amino acid sequence: CASSPTQDSIEQYF.

This chain uses TRBV3-1 (or the pseudogene TRBV3-2) with TRBJ1-1; no clear D gene. This CDR3 has 14 residues. Germline CDR1 is LGHDT and CDR2 is YNNKEL (reference sequence). Trimming cost V 0 bases and J 1 base, with 6 bases left between them. The CDR3 DNA sequence: TGTGCCAGCAGCCAAGATAACAGGAACACTGAAGCTTTCTTT. Residues: CASSQDNRNTEAFF.

This clone appeared a few times. The rearrangement uses TRBV27 and TRBJ1-6; D not certain. Germline V gives CDR1 MNHEY, CDR2 SMNVEV (reference sequence). The V and J ends lost 3 bases and 0 bases respectively, with 9 bases between them. This CDR3 spans 16 amino acids. CDR3 nucleotides: TGTGCCAGCAGTTTGGCCTCCAGCTCCTATAATTCACCCCTCCACTTT. It is translated as CASSLASSSYNSPLHF.

This rearrangement joins TRBV7-2 to TRBJ1-1, with 9 bases lining up with TRBD1. Germline V gene sequence: CDR1 SGHTA, CDR2 FQGNSA. J was trimmed by 6 bases and V by 6 bases; bases with no gene match: 8. This CDR3 comprises 14 residues. CDR3: CASSRDRVSAEAFF. In nucleotides, the CDR3 is TGTGCCAGCAGTCGGGACAGGGTCTCCGCTGAAGCTTTCTTT.

This clone was recorded only once. The chain employs TRBV5-1 and TRBJ2-4; 7 nucleotides align to TRBD1. This CDR3 has 13 residues. Germline V gene lookup returns CDR1 SGHRS and CDR2 YFSETQ. V lost 0 bases, J lost 6 bases, and 0 bases stayed unmatched. The CDR3 DNA is TGCGCCAGCAGCTTGGACAGGGGAAACATTCAGTACTTC. Its protein product is CASSLDRGNIQYF.

V usage is TRBV5-5 and J usage is TRBJ1-6, with D uncertain. The CDR3 loop spans 16 amino acids. Germline V CDR1 and CDR2: SGHKS, YYEKEE (reference sequence). V was pared by 3 bases and J by 7 bases, with 17 bases between. The CDR3 DNA follows: TGTGCCAGCAGCTACAACGGCCAGGAGGTGAATTCACCCCTCCACTTT. Residues: CASSYNGQEVNSPLHF. Supplemented by reference TRBV5-5 and TRBJ1-6, the full variable domain reads DAGVTQSPTHLIKTRGQQVTLRCSPISGHKSVSWYQQVLGQGPQFIFQYYEKEERGRGNFPDRFSARQFPNYSSELNVNALLLGDSALYLCASSYNGQEVNSPLHFGNGTRLTVT.